A selection of T cell receptor beta chains follows, all from one sample in a study of cytomegalovirus exposure and HLA in healthy donors. Clones were read by immunoSEQ multiplex PCR, and TCRdb kept only the in-frame ones, dropping some. The profile shows fewer than 300,000 clones, about nine tenths of them singletons. The material sequenced was PBMCs. All receptors come from a man aged 35-49 years in good health and CMV-seropositive. The CDR3 runs from the conserved cysteine through the conserved F or W. Fields, in order: CDR3 DNA, CDR3 protein, D gene, clone size, J gene, V gene, CDR3 length. D genes are given only for firm matches. Clone size appears in some rows only: once, few, many, or a class for an expanded clone.

CDR3nt: TGTGCCAGCAGTGCCTGGCAGAACAATCAGCCCCAGCATTTT
CDR3aa: CASSAWQNNQPQHF
d_gene: -
abundance: -
j_gene: TRBJ1-5
v_gene: TRBV28
len: 14

CDR3nt: TGTGCCAGCAGCTTGGGGTGGGGGGGAGATTACAATGAGCAGTTCTTC
CDR3aa: CASSLGWGGDYNEQFF
d_gene: TRBD2
abundance: -
j_gene: TRBJ2-1
v_gene: TRBV5-6
len: 16

CDR3nt: TGTGCCAGCAGCAGTAGACTAACCTACGAGCAGTACTTC
CDR3aa: CASSSRLTYEQYF
d_gene: -
abundance: -
j_gene: TRBJ2-7
v_gene: TRBV7-6
len: 13

CDR3nt: TGTGCCAGCAGCCCTCAGTGGACAGCTAACACTGAAGCTTTCTTT
CDR3aa: CASSPQWTANTEAFF
d_gene: -
abundance: -
j_gene: TRBJ1-1
v_gene: TRBV9
len: 15

CDR3nt: TGTGCCAGCAGCCGCAGGGTATCCTACGAGCAGTACTTC
CDR3aa: CASSRRVSYEQYF
d_gene: -
abundance: few
j_gene: TRBJ2-7
v_gene: TRBV7-2
len: 13

CDR3nt: TGTTCCAGCAGCTTAGTTCCCCCTAGCTCCTACAATGAGCAGTTCTTC
CDR3aa: CSSSLVPPSSYNEQFF
d_gene: -
abundance: -
j_gene: TRBJ2-1
v_gene: TRBV7-9
len: 16

CDR3nt: TGTGCCTGGTCCCGGGACAGAGATTCCTCGGCTTTCTTT
CDR3aa: CAWSRDRDSSAFF
d_gene: TRBD1
abundance: -
j_gene: TRBJ1-1
v_gene: TRBV30
len: 13

CDR3nt: TGTGCCAGCAGCCTAAGTTTAGGCGGGCCGTACAATGAGCAGTTCTTC
CDR3aa: CASSLSLGGPYNEQFF
d_gene: -
abundance: -
j_gene: TRBJ2-1
v_gene: TRBV28
len: 16

CDR3nt: TGTGCCAGCAGCCTACAGGGACAGGGAGACTACGAGCAGTACTTC
CDR3aa: CASSLQGQGDYEQYF
d_gene: TRBD1
abundance: -
j_gene: TRBJ2-7
v_gene: TRBV4-2
len: 15

CDR3nt: TGTGCCAGCAGTTTGGGGACAGGGGGCTACGAGCAGTACTTC
CDR3aa: CASSLGTGGYEQYF
d_gene: TRBD1
abundance: -
j_gene: TRBJ2-7
v_gene: TRBV28
len: 14

CDR3nt: TGCGCCAGCAGCCAAGAAGTAGGCGGGACTGTTGACTACGAGCAGTACTTC
CDR3aa: CASSQEVGGTVDYEQYF
d_gene: -
abundance: once
j_gene: TRBJ2-7
v_gene: TRBV4-3
len: 17